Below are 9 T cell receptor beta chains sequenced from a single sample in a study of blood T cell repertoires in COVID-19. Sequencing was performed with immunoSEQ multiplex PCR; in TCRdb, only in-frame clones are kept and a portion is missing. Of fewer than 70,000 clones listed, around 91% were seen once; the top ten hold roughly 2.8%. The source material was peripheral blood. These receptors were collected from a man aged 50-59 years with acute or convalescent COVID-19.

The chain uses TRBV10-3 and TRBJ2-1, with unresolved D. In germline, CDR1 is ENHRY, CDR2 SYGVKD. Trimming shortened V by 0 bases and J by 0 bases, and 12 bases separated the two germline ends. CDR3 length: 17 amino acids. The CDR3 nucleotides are TGTGCCATCAGTGAGTCGTTCGTCCCGAGCTCCTACAATGAGCAGTTCTTC. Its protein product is CAISESFVPSSYNEQFF.

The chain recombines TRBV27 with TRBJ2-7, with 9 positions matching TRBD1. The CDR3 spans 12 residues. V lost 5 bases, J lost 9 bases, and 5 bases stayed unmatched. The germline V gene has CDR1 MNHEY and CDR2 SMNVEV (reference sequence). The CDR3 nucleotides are TGTGCCAGCAGTCCTGACAGGGGGGGGCAGTACTTC. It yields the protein CASSPDRGGQYF.

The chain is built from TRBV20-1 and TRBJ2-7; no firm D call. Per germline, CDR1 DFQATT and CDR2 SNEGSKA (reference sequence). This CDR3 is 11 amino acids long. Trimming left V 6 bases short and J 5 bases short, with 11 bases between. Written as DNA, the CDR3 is TGCAGTGCCGAGCTACGGGACGAGCAGTACTTC. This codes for CSAELRDEQYF.

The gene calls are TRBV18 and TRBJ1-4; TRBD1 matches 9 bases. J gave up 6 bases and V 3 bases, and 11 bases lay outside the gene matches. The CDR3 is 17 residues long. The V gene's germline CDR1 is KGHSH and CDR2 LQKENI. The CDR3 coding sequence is TGTGCCAGCTCACCTTTGGATACGGGACAGGGAGATGAAAAACTGTTTTTT. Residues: CASSPLDTGQGDEKLFF. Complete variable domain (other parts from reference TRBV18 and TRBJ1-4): NAGVMQNPRHLVRRRGQEARLRCSPMKGHSHVYWYRQLPEEGLKFMVYLQKENIIDESGMPKERFSAEFPKEGPSILRIQQVVRGDSAAYFCASSPLDTGQGDEKLFFGSGTQLSVL.

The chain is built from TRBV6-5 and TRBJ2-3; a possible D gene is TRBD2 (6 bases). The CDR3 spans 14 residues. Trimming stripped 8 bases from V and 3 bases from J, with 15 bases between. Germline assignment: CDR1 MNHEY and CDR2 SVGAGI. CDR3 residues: CASEGRRVTDTQYF. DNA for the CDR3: TGTGCCAGCGAGGGGCGGAGGGTTACAGATACGCAGTATTTT.

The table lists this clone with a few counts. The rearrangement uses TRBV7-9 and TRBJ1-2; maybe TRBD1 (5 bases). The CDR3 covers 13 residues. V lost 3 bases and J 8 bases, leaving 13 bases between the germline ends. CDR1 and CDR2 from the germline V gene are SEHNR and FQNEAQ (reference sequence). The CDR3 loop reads CASSLGRVGGYTF. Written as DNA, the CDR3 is TGTGCCAGCAGCTTGGGCAGGGTTGGAGGCTACACCTTC. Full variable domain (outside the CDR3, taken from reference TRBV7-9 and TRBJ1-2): DTGVSQNPRHKITKRGQNVTFRCDPISEHNRLYWYRQTLGQGPEFLTYFQNEAQLEKSRLLSDRFSAERPKGSFSTLEIQRTEQGDSAMYLCASSLGRVGGYTFGSGTRLTVV.

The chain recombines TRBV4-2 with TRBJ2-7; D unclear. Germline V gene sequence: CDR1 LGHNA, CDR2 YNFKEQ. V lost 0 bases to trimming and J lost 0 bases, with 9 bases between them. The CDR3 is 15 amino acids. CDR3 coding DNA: TGTGCCAGCAGCCAAGAGATGAGGAGCTCCTACGAGCAGTACTTC. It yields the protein CASSQEMRSSYEQYF.

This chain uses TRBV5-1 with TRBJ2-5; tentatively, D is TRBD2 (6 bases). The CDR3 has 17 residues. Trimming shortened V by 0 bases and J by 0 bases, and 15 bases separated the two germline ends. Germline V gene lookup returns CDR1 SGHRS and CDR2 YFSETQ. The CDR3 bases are TGCGCCAGCAGCTTGGTACCGGGGGATGGCAACCAAGAGACCCAGTACTTC. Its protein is CASSLVPGDGNQETQYF.

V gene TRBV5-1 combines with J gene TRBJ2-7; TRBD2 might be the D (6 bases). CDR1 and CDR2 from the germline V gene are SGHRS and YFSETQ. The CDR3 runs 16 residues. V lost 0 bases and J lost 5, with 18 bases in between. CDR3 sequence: CASSLGVASDYHEQYF. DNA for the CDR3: TGCGCCAGCAGCTTGGGGGTGGCTAGCGATTACCACGAGCAGTACTTC.